This T cell receptor beta chain was profiled in a study of blood T cell repertoires in COVID-19. About the study: Acute and convalescent COVID-19 samples came from the United States, Italy and Spain.

Trimming removed 4 bases from V and 2 bases from J, with 18 bases in between. CDR1 and CDR2 from the germline V gene are MNHNY and SVGAGI (reference sequence). This CDR3 has 16 residues. Original processing methods: The assay estimated nucleated cells by amplifying reference gene primers. Measured with immunoSEQ multiplex PCR; TCRdb has only the in-frame clones, and not every one. V, J and clone size were drawn from that table, and D and trimming were deduced from the DNA. The sample contains under 250,000 clones, roughly nine tenths of which appear only once. The rearrangement joins TRBV6-6 to TRBJ2-7, with D perhaps TRBD2 (7 bases). Sequenced material: peripheral blood. The source is a man aged 55-75 years with COVID-19, enrolled during active disease. As DNA, the CDR3 is TGTGCCAGCAGTTTCCTTAAGGGGGAGGGCCCCTACGAGCAGTACTTC. It specifies CASSFLKGEGPYEQYF.